These 21 T cell receptor beta chains originate from one sample sequenced in a study of T cells in women clearing cervical HPV infection. Assay used: immunoSEQ multiplex PCR; TCRdb lists only in-frame clones, some missing. The sample has about 14,000 clones. The source material was blood buffy coat. These receptors were obtained from a woman between 18 and 75 years old with a cervical HPV16 infection that either progressed to CIN3+ or cleared (not recorded which).

On this clone: The read is 3 residues too short to cover the CDR3 end, so that end is filled in from the germline J gene. The rearrangement links TRBV19 to TRBJ2-7; D might be TRBD1 (7 bases). This CDR3 has 16 amino acids. The V gene's germline CDR1 is LNHDA and CDR2 SQIVND (reference sequence). The V gene lost 1 base and the J gene lost 0 bases, with 13 bases spanning the gap. The part of the CDR3 DNA that was read is TGTGCCAGTAGTATAGGCGAGCAGGGGGGCTCCTACGAG. Residues: CASSIGEQGGSYE. The whole CDR3 sequence reads CASSIGEQGGSYEQYF.

Details on this clone: The read ends 3 residues shy of where the CDR3 ends; the end is completed using the germline J gene. V gene TRBV28 combines with J gene TRBJ1-2; a weak D match, TRBD1 (6 bases). The V gene lost 4 bases and the J gene lost 0 bases, with 9 bases spanning the gap. The CDR3 spans 14 residues. Germline CDR1 and CDR2: MDHEN and SYDVKM. The part of the CDR3 DNA that was read is TGTGCCAGCAGTTCGGGACAATCTAACTATGGC. This codes for CASSSGQSNYG. The whole CDR3 protein reads CASSSGQSNYGYTF.

As to this clone: The missing CDR3 end, 3 residues past where the read stops, is filled in from the germline J gene. This chain connects TRBV29-1 to TRBJ2-1; 13 nucleotides align to TRBD2. The J segment lost 8 bases and the V segment lost 2 bases, leaving 18 bases of the junction unmatched. Germline-derived CDR1 and CDR2 are SQVTM and ANQGSEA. The CDR3 has 19 amino acids. The CDR3 bases that were read are TGCAGCGTTGAAAGTTTGGCACAACTAGCGGGGGGGCTAAACCATGAG. Its translation: CSVESLAQLAGGLNHE. The entire CDR3 reads CSVESLAQLAGGLNHEQFF.

The CDR3 is CASSLDHRLYNDYTF. CDR3 DNA, as far as it was read: TGTGCCAGCAGCTTAGATCACAGGCTTTACAATGAC. V is TRBV7-8 and J is TRBJ1-2; the D gene is possibly TRBD1 (5 bases). The read comes to an end 3 residues before the CDR3 does, leaving the germline J gene to fill in the end. This CDR3 has 15 residues. In germline, CDR1 is SGHVS, CDR2 FQNEAQ.

The DNA read from the CDR3 is TGTGCCAGCAGCCCCCCCTACTCTGGAAACACC. It encodes CASSPPYSGNT. The whole CDR3 protein is CASSPPYSGNTIYF. The rearrangement links TRBV7-9 to TRBJ1-3; D unresolved. With the read ending 3 residues before the CDR3 end, the germline J gene is used to fill in that end. Germline V gene lookup returns CDR1 SEHNR and CDR2 FQNEAQ (reference sequence). Trimming removed 5 bases at V and 0 bases at J, with 8 bases between. CDR3 length equals 14 residues.

On this clone itself: The read ends 3 residues shy of where the CDR3 ends; the end is completed using the germline J gene. This sequence joins TRBV12-3 or TRBV12-4 and TRBJ1-1, with D tentatively TRBD1 (5 bases). V lost 6 bases and J 6 bases, leaving 11 bases between the germline ends. The CDR3 sequence is 12 residues long. CDR3 residues: CASRSREAEAFF. CDR3 bases read: TGTGCCAGCAGAAGCAGGGAAGCTGAA.

By frequency, this clone is medium-sized. The CDR3 end lies 3 residues beyond the end of the read and is filled in from the germline J gene. V is TRBV6-2 or TRBV6-3 and J is TRBJ2-3; TRBD2 agrees at 13 bases. The CDR3 covers 15 residues. Germline CDR1 reads MNHEY; CDR2 reads SVGEGT. The CDR3 DNA, read in part, is TGTGCCAGCATTCCCGGACTAGCGGGAGTTGAGACG. Encoded protein: CASIPGLAGVET. The CDR3 in full is CASIPGLAGVETQYF.

The covered CDR3 bases are TGTGCCAGCAGCGAGACAGGCTTGAACACCGGGGAG. Encoded protein: CASSETGLNTGE. The full CDR3 protein reads CASSETGLNTGELFF. The rearrangement uses TRBV7-9 and TRBJ2-2, with D perhaps TRBD1 (6 bases). Sequencing ends 3 residues short of the CDR3 end; the germline J gene provides the rest. This CDR3 is 15 amino acids long. Trimming pared 5 bases from V and 1 base from J, leaving 11 bases between. Germline CDR1 and CDR2: SEHNR and FQNEAQ (reference sequence). The full variable domain, its missing parts supplied by reference TRBV7-9 and TRBJ2-2, is DTGVSQNPRHKITKRGQNVTFRCDPISEHNRLYWYRQTLGQGPEFLTYFQNEAQLEKSRLLSDRFSAERPKGSFSTLEIQRTEQGDSAMYLCASSETGLNTGELFFGEGSRLTVL.

Of note for this clone: The read stops 3 residues short of the end of the CDR3; the missing end is completed from the germline J gene. V is TRBV20-1 and J is TRBJ2-3; D may match TRBD1 or TRBD2 (6 bases each). Germline assignment: CDR1 DFQATT and CDR2 SNEGSKA (reference sequence). The CDR3 has 14 residues. CDR3 DNA, as far as it was read: TGCAGTGCTTTGGCGGGATGGGGACAAGAGACG. It codes for CSALAGWGQET. The whole CDR3 region reads CSALAGWGQETQYF.

A note on this clone: The read is 3 residues too short to cover the CDR3 end, so that end is filled in from the germline J gene. V usage is TRBV11-3 and J usage is TRBJ2-7; 7 bases agree with TRBD1. The germline CDR1 and CDR2 sequences are SGHNT and YENEEA. Unmatched junction bases numbered 4, after V lost 5 bases and J lost 6 bases. The CDR3 sequence is 12 residues long. Incomplete CDR3 DNA: TGTGCCAGCAGCCTAACAGGGGTCGAG. Its translation: CASSLTGVE. The entire CDR3 is CASSLTGVEQYF.

Points on this clone: The CDR3 end lies 3 residues beyond the end of the read and is filled in from the germline J gene. The chain uses TRBV18 and TRBJ1-2; no firm D call. CDR1 KGHSH and CDR2 LQKENI come from the germline V gene. CDR3 size: 17 residues. The CDR3 bases that were read are TGTGCCAGCTCACCACGATCGTCGGTAGCGGTTTACAATGAC. Amino acid sequence: CASSPRSSVAVYND. The whole CDR3 protein is CASSPRSSVAVYNDYTF.

Of note for this clone: The CDR3 end lies 3 residues beyond the end of the read and is filled in from the germline J gene. The V and J genes are TRBV4-1 and TRBJ1-1; D is perhaps TRBD1 (5 bases). V shed 4 bases and J shed 2 bases, with 14 bases lying between them. This CDR3 comprises 15 residues. Germline values: CDR1 MGHRA, CDR2 YSYEKL. Incomplete CDR3 DNA: TGCGCCAGCAGCCTAGAAGGGGAATTTAACACTGAA. Residues: CASSLEGEFNTE. Given in full, the CDR3 is CASSLEGEFNTEAFF.

About this clone: Coverage ceases 3 residues before the CDR3 finishes, and the germline J gene fills in the end. This chain connects TRBV7-9 to TRBJ2-2, with D maybe TRBD1 (5 bases). The CDR3 is 14 amino acids. Germline-derived CDR1 and CDR2 are SEHNR and FQNEAQ (reference sequence). V lost 3 bases to trimming and J lost 2 bases, with 7 bases between them. The CDR3 spells CASSFDSNTGELFF. Incomplete CDR3 DNA: TGTGCCAGCAGCTTCGACAGCAACACCGGGGAG.

Comment on this clone: The read halts 3 residues ahead of the CDR3 end, with the missing end drawn from the germline J gene. The chain joins TRBV2 to TRBJ1-6, with D possibly matching TRBD1 (5 bases). V lost 6 bases, J lost 6 bases, and 15 bases lay in between. CDR3 length: 15 amino acids. The V gene's germline CDR1 is SNHLY and CDR2 FYNNEI. CDR3 DNA, as far as it was read: TGTGCCAGCAGGGGCGGGGGAGGTCGTAATTCACCC. Translating gives CASRGGGGRNSP. The full CDR3 protein reads CASRGGGGRNSPLHF.

Concerning this clone: Coverage ceases 3 residues before the CDR3 finishes, and the germline J gene fills in the end. The chain uses TRBV28 and TRBJ1-3, with TRBD1 matching 7 bases. V was clipped by 5 bases and J by 1 base; unmatched bases: 5. This CDR3 region has 15 residues. Germline CDR1 MDHEN, CDR2 SYDVKM. The sequenced CDR3 bases are TGTGCCAGCAGTACGACAGGGTTTTCTGGAAACACC. This encodes CASSTTGFSGNT. The entire CDR3 protein is CASSTTGFSGNTIYF. Full variable domain (rest looked up from reference TRBV28 and TRBJ1-3): DVKVTQSSRYLVKRTGEKVFLECVQDMDHENMFWYRQDPGLGLRLIYFSYDVKMKEKGDIPEGYSVSREKKERFSLILESASTNQTSMYLCASSTTGFSGNTIYFGEGSWLTVV.

In the case of this clone: From the germline J gene comes the end of the CDR3, since the read stops 3 residues before it. The V call is TRBV12-3 or TRBV12-4, the J call TRBJ2-3; D is perhaps TRBD2 (5 bases). The CDR3 has 12 amino acids. The CDR3 spells CASSLNGLSQYF. The covered CDR3 bases are TGTGCCAGCAGTTTAAATGGACTGTCG.

CDR3 DNA (partial): TGCGCCAGCAGGCAGGAAGTCCTTTACAATGAG. It is translated as CASRQEVLYNE. The whole CDR3 protein is CASRQEVLYNEQFF. The gene calls are TRBV5-1 and TRBJ2-1; no clear D. The read comes to an end 3 residues before the CDR3 does, leaving the germline J gene to fill in the end. The CDR3 is made up of 14 amino acids. V was cut by 5 bases and J by 4 bases, with 13 bases left in between. Germline V CDR1 and CDR2: SGHRS, YFSETQ.

On this clone: The read terminates 3 residues before the CDR3 end, so the remaining end is supplied by the germline J gene. The chain is built from TRBV5-8 and TRBJ2-1, with TRBD2 matching over 11 bases. In germline, CDR1 is SGHTS, CDR2 YDEGEE. The ends lost 4 bases at V and 3 bases at J; junction bases unmatched: 3. The CDR3 is 15 amino acids. The sequenced CDR3 bases are TGTGCCAGCAGCCGGACTAGCGGGCGCTACAATGAG. The encoded protein is CASSRTSGRYNE. The full CDR3 sequence reads CASSRTSGRYNEQFF.

Regarding this clone: The missing CDR3 end, 3 residues past where the read stops, is filled in from the germline J gene. The chain uses TRBV6-2 or TRBV6-3 and TRBJ1-1, with D possibly TRBD1 on 5 matching bases. The CDR3 is 15 residues long. V shed 4 bases and J shed 6 bases, with 18 bases lying between them. Germline V gene data show CDR1 as MNHEY and CDR2 as SVGEGT. CDR3 bases read: TGTGCCAGCAGTTTGGCGAGGGGCATTAAGGCTGAA. Translating it yields CASSLARGIKAE. The full-length CDR3 reads as CASSLARGIKAEAFF.

Of note for this clone: An end of the junction differs from the germline gene, which may be a read error. Read sequence stops 3 residues before the CDR3 end, and the germline J gene provides the missing end. The V call is TRBV4-2, the J call TRBJ1-1, with 7 bases that match TRBD1. Germline CDR1 reads LGHNA; CDR2 reads YNFKEQ. CDR3 length: 14 amino acids. CDR3 sequence reads: CASSTLTGATEAFF. The sequenced CDR3 bases are TGCGCCAGCAGCACCCTTACAGGGGCGACCGAA.

Note on this clone: Read sequence stops 3 residues before the CDR3 end, and the germline J gene provides the missing end. This chain links TRBV20-1 with TRBJ1-4, with 8 bases fitting TRBD1. The CDR3 has 16 amino acids. Unmatched junction bases numbered 10, after V lost 0 bases and J lost 7 bases. CDR1 and CDR2 from the germline V gene are DFQATT and SNEGSKA (reference sequence). Partial CDR3 DNA: TGCAGTGCTAGAGAATCGGGCAGGGGGCATGGTGAAAAA. Its translation: CSARESGRGHGEK. The whole CDR3 protein is CSARESGRGHGEKLFF.